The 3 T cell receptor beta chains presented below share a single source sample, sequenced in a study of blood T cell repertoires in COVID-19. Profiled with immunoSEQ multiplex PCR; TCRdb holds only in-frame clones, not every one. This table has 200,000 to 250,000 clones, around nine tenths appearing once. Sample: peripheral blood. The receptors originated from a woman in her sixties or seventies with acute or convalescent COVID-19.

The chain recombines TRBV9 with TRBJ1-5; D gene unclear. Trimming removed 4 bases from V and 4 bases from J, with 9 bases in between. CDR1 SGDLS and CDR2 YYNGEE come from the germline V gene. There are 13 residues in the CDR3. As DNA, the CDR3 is TGTGCCAGCAGCCAGACGACTAATCAGCCCCAGCATTTT. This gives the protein CASSQTTNQPQHF.

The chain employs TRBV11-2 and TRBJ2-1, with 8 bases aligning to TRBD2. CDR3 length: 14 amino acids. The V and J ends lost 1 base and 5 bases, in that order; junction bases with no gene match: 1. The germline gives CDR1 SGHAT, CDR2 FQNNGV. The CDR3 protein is CASSLAGGHNEQFF. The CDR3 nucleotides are TGTGCCAGCAGCTTAGCGGGGGGGCACAATGAGCAGTTCTTC.

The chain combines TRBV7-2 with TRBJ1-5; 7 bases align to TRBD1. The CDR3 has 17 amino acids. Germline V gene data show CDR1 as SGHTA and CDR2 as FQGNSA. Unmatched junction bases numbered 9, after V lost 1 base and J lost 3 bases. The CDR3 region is CASSLDRGGENNQPQHF. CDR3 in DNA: TGTGCCAGCAGCTTAGACAGAGGGGGCGAGAACAATCAGCCCCAGCATTTT.